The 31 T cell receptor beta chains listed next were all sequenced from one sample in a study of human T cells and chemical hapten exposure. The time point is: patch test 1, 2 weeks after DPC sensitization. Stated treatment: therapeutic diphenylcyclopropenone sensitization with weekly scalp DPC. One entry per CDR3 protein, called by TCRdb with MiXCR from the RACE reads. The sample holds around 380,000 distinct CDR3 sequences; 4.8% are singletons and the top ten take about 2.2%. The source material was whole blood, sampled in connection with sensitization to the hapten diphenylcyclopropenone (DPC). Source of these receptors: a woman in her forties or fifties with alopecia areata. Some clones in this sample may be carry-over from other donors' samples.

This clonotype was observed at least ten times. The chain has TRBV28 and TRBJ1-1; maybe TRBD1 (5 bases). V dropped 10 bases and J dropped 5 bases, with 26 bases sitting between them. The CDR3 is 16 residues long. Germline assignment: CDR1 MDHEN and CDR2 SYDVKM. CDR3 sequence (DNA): TGTGCCATTCGCCCCGGTCAGGGTCGGGGCCGGACTGAAGCTTTCTTT. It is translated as CAIRPGQGRGRTEAFF.

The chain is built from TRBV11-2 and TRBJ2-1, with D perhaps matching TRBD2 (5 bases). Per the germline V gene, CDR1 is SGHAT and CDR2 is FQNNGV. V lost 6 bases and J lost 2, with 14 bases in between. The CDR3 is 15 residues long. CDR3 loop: CASRPIANTYNEQFF. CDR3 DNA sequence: TGTGCCAGCAGACCTATAGCGAACACCTACAATGAGCAGTTCTTC.

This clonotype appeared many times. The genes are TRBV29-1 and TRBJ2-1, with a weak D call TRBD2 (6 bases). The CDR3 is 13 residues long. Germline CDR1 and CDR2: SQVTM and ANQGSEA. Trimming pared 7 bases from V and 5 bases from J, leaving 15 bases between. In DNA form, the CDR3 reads TGCAGCGCGGGTGGAGGAGGGGACAATGAGCAGTTCTTC. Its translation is CSAGGGGDNEQFF.

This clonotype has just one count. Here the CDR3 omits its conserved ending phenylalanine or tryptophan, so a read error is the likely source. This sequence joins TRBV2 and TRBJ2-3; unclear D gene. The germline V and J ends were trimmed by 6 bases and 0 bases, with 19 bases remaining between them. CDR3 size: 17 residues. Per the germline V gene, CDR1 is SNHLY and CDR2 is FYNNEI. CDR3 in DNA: TGTGCCAGCAGCACCCCCCCAACGGTGGCTAGCACAGATACGCAGTATTTA. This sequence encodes CASSTPPTVASTDTQYL.

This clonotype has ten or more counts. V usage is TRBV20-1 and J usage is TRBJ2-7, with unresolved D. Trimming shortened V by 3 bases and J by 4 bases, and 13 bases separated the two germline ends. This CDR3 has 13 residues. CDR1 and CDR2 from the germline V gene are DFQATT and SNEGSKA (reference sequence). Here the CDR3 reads CSASEAEWYEQYF. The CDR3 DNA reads TGCAGTGCTAGTGAGGCGGAGTGGTACGAGCAGTACTTC.

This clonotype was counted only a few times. The CDR3: CSVELGTYGYTF. DNA of the CDR3: TGCAGCGTTGAACTAGGGACATACGGCTACACCTTC. This sequence joins TRBV29-1 and TRBJ1-2, with D possibly being TRBD1 (6 bases). This CDR3 region has 12 residues. Germline CDR1 and CDR2: SQVTM and ANQGSEA. The ends were cut back, 2 bases at V and 8 bases at J, with 12 bases in the middle.

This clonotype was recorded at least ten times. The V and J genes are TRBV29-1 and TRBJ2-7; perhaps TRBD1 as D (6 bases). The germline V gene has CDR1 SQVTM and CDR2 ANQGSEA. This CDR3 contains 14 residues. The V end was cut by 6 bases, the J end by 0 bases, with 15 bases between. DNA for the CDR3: TGCAGCGTCTCCCGGGACATAAGCTCCTACGAGCAGTACTTC. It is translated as CSVSRDISSYEQYF.

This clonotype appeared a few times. The CDR3 DNA follows: TGTGCCAGTAGTATTCAGGGGCAGGCTCTCGGCAACTATGGCTACACCTTC. This encodes CASSIQGQALGNYGYTF. This chain connects TRBV19 to TRBJ1-2, with D perhaps matching TRBD1 (6 bases). The CDR3 spans 17 residues. Germline-derived CDR1 and CDR2 are LNHDA and SQIVND (reference sequence). V lost 3 bases and J lost 2, with 19 bases in between.

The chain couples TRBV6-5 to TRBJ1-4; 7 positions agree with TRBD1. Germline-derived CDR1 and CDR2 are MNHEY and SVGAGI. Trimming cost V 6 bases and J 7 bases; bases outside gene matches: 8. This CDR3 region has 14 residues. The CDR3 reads CASRPTGRGEKLFF. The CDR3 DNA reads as TGTGCCAGCAGACCGACAGGGCGGGGTGAAAAACTGTTTTTT.

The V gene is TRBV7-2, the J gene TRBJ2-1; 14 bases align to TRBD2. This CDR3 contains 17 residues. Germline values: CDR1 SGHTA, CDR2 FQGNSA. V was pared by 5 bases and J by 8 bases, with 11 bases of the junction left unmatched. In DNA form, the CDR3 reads TGTGCCAGCAGCCCACGAATGGGGACTAGCGGGAGTGATGAGCAGTTCTTC. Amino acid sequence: CASSPRMGTSGSDEQFF.

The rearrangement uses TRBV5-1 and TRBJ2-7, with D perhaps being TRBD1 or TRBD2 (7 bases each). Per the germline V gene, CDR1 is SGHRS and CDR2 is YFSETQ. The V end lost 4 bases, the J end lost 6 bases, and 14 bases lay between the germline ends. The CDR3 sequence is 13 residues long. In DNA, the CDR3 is TGCGCCAGCAGCCGAACAGGGGAGGGCGAGCAGTACTTC. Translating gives CASSRTGEGEQYF.

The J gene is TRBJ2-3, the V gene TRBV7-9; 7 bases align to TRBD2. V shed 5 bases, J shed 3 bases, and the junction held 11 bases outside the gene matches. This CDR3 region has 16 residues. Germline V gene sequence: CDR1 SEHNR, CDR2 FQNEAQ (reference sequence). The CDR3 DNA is TGTGCCAGCAGCCCCCCTGGAGCGGGAAGGACAGATACGCAGTATTTT. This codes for CASSPPGAGRTDTQYF. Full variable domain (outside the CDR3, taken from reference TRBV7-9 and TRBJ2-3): DTGVSQNPRHKITKRGQNVTFRCDPISEHNRLYWYRQTLGQGPEFLTYFQNEAQLEKSRLLSDRFSAERPKGSFSTLEIQRTEQGDSAMYLCASSPPGAGRTDTQYFGPGTRLTVL.

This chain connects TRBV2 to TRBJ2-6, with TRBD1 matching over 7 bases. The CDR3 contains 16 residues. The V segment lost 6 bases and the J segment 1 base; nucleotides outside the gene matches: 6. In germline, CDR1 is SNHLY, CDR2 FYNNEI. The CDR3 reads CASRGTAASGANVLTF. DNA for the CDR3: TGTGCCAGCAGGGGGACAGCCGCGTCTGGGGCCAACGTCCTGACTTTC.

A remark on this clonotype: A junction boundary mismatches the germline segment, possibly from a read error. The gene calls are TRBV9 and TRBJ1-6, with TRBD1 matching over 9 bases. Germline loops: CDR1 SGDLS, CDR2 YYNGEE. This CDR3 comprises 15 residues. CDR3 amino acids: CASSVTGGFYSPPHF. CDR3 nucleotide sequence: TGTGCCAGCAGCGTAACAGGGGGCTTTTATTCACCCCCCCACTTT.

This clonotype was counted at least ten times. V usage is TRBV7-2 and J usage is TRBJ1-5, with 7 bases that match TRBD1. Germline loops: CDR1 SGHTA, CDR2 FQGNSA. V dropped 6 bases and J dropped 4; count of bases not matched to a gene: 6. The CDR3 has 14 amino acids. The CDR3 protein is CASSPGTENQPQHF. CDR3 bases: TGTGCCAGCAGTCCCGGGACAGAGAATCAGCCCCAGCATTTT.

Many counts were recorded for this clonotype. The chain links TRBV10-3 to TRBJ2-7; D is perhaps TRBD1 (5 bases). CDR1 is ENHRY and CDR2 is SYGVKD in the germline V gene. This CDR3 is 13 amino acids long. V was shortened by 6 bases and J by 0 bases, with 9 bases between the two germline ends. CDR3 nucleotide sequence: TGTGCCATCAGGTTGGACAACTCCTACGAGCAGTACTTC. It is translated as CAIRLDNSYEQYF.

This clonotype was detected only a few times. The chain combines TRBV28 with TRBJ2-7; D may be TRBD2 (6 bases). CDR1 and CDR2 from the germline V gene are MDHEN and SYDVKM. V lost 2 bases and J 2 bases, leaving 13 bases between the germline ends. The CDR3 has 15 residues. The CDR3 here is CASSLTWEAAYEQYF. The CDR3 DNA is TGTGCCAGCAGTTTAACTTGGGAGGCGGCCTACGAGCAGTACTTC.

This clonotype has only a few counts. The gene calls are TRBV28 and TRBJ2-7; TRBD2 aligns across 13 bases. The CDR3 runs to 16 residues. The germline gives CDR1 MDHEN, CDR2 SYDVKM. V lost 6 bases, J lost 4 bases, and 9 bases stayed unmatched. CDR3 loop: CASSFTSGRVGYEQYF. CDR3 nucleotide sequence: TGTGCCAGCAGCTTCACTAGCGGGAGGGTGGGATACGAGCAGTACTTC.

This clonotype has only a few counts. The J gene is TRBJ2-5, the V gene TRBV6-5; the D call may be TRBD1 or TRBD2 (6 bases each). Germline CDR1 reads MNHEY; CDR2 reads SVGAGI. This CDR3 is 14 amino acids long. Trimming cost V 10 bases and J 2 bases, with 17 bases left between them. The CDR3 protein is CAKVSGQPQETQYF. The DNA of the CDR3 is TGTGCCAAAGTTAGCGGACAGCCTCAAGAGACCCAGTACTTC.

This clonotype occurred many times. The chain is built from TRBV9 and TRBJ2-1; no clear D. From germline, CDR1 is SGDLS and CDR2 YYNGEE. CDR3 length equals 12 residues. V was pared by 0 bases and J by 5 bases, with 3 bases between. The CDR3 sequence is CASSVDNNEQFF. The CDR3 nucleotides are TGTGCCAGCAGCGTAGATAACAATGAGCAGTTCTTC. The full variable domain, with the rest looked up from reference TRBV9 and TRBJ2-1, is DSGVTQTPKHLITATGQRVTLRCSPRSGDLSVYWYQQSLDQGLQFLIQYYNGEERAKGNILERFSAQQFPDLHSELNLSSLELGDSALYFCASSVDNNEQFFGPGTRLTVL.

The CDR3 DNA sequence: TGCAGCGCCCGGGACTACACCGGGGAGCTGTTTTTT. Its protein is CSARDYTGELFF. The V gene is TRBV29-1, the J gene TRBJ2-2; TRBD2 is a possible D gene (6 bases). The CDR3 consists of 12 residues. Germline CDR1 SQVTM, CDR2 ANQGSEA. V was clipped by 7 bases and J by 3 bases, with 9 bases between them.

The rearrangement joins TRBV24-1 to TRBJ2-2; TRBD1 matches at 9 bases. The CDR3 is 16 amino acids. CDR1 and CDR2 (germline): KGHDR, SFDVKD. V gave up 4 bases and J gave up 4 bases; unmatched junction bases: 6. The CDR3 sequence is CATSDRTGESTGELFF. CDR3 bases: TGTGCCACCAGTGACCGGACAGGGGAATCCACCGGGGAGCTGTTTTTT.

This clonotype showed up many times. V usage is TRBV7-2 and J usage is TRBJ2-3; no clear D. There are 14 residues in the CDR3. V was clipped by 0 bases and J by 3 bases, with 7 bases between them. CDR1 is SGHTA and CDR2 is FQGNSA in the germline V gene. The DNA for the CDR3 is TGTGCCAGCAGCTTAGCATTACAGACAGATACGCAGTATTTT. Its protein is CASSLALQTDTQYF.

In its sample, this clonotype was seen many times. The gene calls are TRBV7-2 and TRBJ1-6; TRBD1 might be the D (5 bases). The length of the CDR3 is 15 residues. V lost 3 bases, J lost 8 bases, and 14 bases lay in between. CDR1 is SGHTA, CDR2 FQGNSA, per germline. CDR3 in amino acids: CASSFGGVRDSPLHF. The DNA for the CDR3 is TGTGCCAGCAGCTTTGGAGGGGTGAGGGATTCACCCCTCCACTTT.

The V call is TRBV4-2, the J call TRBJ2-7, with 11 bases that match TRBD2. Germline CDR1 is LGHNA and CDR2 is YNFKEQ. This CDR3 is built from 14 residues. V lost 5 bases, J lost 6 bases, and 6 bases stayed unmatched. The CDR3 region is CASSVTSGSGEQYF. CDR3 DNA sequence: TGTGCCAGCAGCGTTACTAGCGGGAGCGGCGAGCAGTACTTC.

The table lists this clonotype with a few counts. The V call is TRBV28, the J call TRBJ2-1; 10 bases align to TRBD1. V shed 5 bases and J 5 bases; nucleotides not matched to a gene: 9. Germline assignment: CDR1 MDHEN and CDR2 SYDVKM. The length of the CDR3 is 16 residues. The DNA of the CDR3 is TGTGCCAGCAGTCTGGTAATAGGGACAGGGGACAATGAGCAGTTCTTC. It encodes CASSLVIGTGDNEQFF.

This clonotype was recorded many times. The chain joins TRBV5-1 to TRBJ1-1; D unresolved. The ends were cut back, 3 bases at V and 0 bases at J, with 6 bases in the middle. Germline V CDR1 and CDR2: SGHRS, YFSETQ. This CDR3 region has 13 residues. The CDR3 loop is CASSSGVNTEAFF. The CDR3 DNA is TGCGCCAGCAGCTCCGGAGTGAACACTGAAGCTTTCTTT.

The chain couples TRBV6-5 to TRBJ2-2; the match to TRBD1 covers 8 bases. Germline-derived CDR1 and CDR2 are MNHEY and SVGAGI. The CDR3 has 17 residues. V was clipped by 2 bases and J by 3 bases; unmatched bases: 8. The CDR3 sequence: CASSYPVQGADTGELFF. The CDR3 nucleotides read TGTGCCAGCAGTTACCCAGTCCAGGGGGCGGACACCGGGGAGCTGTTTTTT.

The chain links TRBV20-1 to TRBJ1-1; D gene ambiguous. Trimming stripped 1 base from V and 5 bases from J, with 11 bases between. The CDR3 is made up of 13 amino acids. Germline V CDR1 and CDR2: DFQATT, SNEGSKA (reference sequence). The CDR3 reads CSARGATETEAFF. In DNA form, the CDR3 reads TGCAGTGCTAGAGGGGCCACCGAAACTGAAGCTTTCTTT.

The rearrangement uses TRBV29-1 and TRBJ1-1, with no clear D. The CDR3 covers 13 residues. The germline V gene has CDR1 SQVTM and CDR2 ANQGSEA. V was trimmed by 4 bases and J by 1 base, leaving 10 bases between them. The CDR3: CSVVAHTNTEAFF. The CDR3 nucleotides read TGCAGCGTTGTAGCCCATACGAACACTGAAGCTTTCTTT. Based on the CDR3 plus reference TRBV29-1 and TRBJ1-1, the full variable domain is SAVISQKPSRDICQRGTSLTIQCQVDSQVTMMFWYRQQPGQSLTLIATANQGSEATYESGFVIDKFPISRPNLTFSTLTVSNMSPEDSSIYLCSVVAHTNTEAFFGQGTRLTVV.

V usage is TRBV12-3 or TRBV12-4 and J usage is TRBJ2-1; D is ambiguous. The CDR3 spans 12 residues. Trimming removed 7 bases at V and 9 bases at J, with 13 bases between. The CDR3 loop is CASTPNVGEQFF. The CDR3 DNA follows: TGTGCCAGCACCCCTAATGTAGGTGAGCAGTTCTTC.